This T cell receptor (beta chain) was captured in a study of blood T cell repertoires in COVID-19. Study as a whole: PBMCs, B-cell-depleted T cells, or T cells were the source of the cDNA or gDNA that made up the material.

The assay was immunoSEQ multiplex PCR, and TCRdb's table has in-frame clones only and misses some. The sample carries 130,000 to 150,000 clones, 85% recorded once. The V gene lost 6 bases and the J gene lost 0 bases, with 5 bases spanning the gap. This CDR3 region has 12 residues. The clonotype was recovered from a woman in her forties with active or convalescent COVID-19. The chain carries TRBV12-3 or TRBV12-4 and TRBJ1-1; D gene ambiguous. Sample: peripheral blood. The CDR3 DNA sequence: TGTGCCAGCAGCCGAGTGAACACTGAAGCTTTCTTT. As protein: CASSRVNTEAFF.